This TCR beta chain was sequenced for a study of cytomegalovirus exposure and HLA in healthy donors. Study-wide points: It was 160 or so TCR beta chains that were listed as cytomegalovirus-associated.

PCR was performed using 60 Vbeta and 13 Jbeta primers. Sequenced by immunoSEQ multiplex PCR; TCRdb stores in-frame clones only, minus some. Of tens of thousands of clones in the sample, about 81% were seen once. CDR1 and CDR2 from the germline V gene are LGHNA and YSLEER. CDR3 length: 17 residues. This clone came up a few times. Its antigen is unidentified. An end of the junction does not agree with germline; a read error may underlie this. The clonotype comes from a man in his fifties or sixties in good health and CMV-seropositive. The chain recombines TRBV4-3 with TRBJ2-1; D is uncertain. Sample: PBMCs. The chain's CDR3 is CASIQDRIVLIYNERFF. The CDR3, as DNA: TGCGCCAGCATCCAAGATAGGATCGTACTCATCTACAATGAGCGGTTCTTC.